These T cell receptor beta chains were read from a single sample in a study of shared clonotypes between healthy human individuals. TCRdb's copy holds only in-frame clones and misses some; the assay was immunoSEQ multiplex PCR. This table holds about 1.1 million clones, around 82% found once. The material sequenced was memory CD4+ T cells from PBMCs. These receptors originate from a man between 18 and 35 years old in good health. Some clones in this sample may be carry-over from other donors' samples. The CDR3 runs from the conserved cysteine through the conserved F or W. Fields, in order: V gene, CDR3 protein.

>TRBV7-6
CASSLGTSGSKYEQYF
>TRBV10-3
CATLPGLAGDYNEQFF
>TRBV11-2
CASSLTGGTTEAFF
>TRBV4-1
CASSQDHSSVSYEQYF
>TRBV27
CASRTHRGSNQPQHF
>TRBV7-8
CASSLWDREETQYF
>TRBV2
CASSEVPLQGEAFF
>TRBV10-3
CAIGRQGRAYNEQFF
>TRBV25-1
CASSEQPYEQYF
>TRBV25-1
CASSAASGISSGANVLTF
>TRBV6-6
CASSSPHDGGETQYF
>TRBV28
CASSWEGIGGNTIYF
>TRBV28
CASSSTGLKLFF
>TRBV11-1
CASSFGAGVRRRADTQYF
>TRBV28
CASSYGAGGGTDTQYF
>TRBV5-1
CASSFTGQGAGAETQYF
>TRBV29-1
CSVEVAGGPNGELFF
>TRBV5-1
CASSDGSGVANEQFF
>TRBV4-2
CASSQETSGTNTGELFF
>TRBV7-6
CASSPLIGGDLSGNTIYF
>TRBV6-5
CASSPTVSSYEQYF
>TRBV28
CASRTNNQPQHF
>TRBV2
CASKNNGQQFF
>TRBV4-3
CASSLKPGNTIYF